This T cell receptor beta chain is from a study of T-cell reconstitution after alpha-beta-depleted transplantation in children. Per germline, CDR1 SGHRS and CDR2 YFSETQ. The CDR3 has 14 amino acids. With V trimmed by 3 bases and J by 2 bases, 4 bases remained unmatched. Construction of the TCRbeta library involved unique molecular identifiers. TCRdb re-analysed the PCR reads in MiXCR, keeping a single row per CDR3 protein. Of 500,000 to 600,000 distinct CDR3 sequences detected, approximately 30% appear once; the ten largest clones hold under 3%. The V gene is TRBV5-1, the J gene TRBJ2-7; 8 bases fit TRBD1. This sequence was found in a human donor who donated a stem cell graft to a child with aplastic anemia. Sequences were derived from PBMCs from the stem cell graft donor, sampled from the stem cell graft. Here the CDR3 DNA reads TGCGCCAGCAGCTCCGGGACAGGAACCTACGAGCAGTACGTC. Amino acids: CASSSGTGTYEQYV.